The present T cell receptor beta chain was sequenced within a study of Ad26.COV2.S vaccination and SARS-CoV-2 variants. Whole-study results and caveats: Vaccine recipients showed a spike-specific TCR breadth that was higher than in placebo recipients.

Profiled with immunoSEQ multiplex PCR; TCRdb holds only in-frame clones, not every one. The sample carries fewer than 500,000 clones, 89% recorded once. This clone was counted only a few times. Its antigen is as yet unknown. Treatment here: roughly 20 received Ad26.COV2.S at low or high dose, single or two shots; several received placebo; per-sample allocation not given. After the first vaccine or placebo injection, samples were drawn on day 63. The CDR3 sequence is 15 residues long. V lost 5 bases, J lost 4 bases, and 14 bases lay in between. CDR1 is SGHVS and CDR2 is FNYEAQ in the germline V gene. The clonotype comes from a person aged 18-60 years who received the Ad26.COV2.S COVID-19 vaccine or a placebo. This chain uses TRBV7-6 with TRBJ1-4, with TRBD1 as a possible D gene (5 bases). Sequencing was performed on peripheral blood, taken in a trial of Ad26.COV2.S vaccine versus placebo. The chain's CDR3 is CASSVRGGVNEKLFF. DNA of the CDR3: TGTGCCAGCAGCGTCCGGGGGGGGGTTAATGAAAAACTGTTTTTT.